This T cell receptor beta chain was recovered during a study of early T cells in non-severe SARS-CoV-2 infection. TCRdb independently ran MiXCR on the 5' RACE reads; one entry per CDR3 protein. Among around 80,000 distinct CDR3 sequences, approximately 13% were seen once, and the ten largest hold approximately 6.5%. As regards this clonotype: The target antigen is unknown.

Germline CDR1 is DFQATT and CDR2 is SNEGSKA (reference sequence). V trimming: 2 bases; J trimming: 1 base; junction bases outside the gene matches: 9. The length of the CDR3 is 18 residues. Study-level results: Using VDJdb, the matching emphasized anti-spike CD8 responses while missing private and CD4 specificities.

The gene calls are TRBV20-1 and TRBJ2-1; the match to TRBD2 covers 12 bases. The receptor comes from an adult who was a healthcare worker with PCR-confirmed SARS-CoV-2 infection or an uninfected control (not recorded which). Sequencing used whole blood. DNA of the CDR3: TGCAGTGCTAGACATACTAGCGGGAGGTCCCCTTCCTACAATGAGCAGTTCTTC. It specifies CSARHTSGRSPSYNEQFF.